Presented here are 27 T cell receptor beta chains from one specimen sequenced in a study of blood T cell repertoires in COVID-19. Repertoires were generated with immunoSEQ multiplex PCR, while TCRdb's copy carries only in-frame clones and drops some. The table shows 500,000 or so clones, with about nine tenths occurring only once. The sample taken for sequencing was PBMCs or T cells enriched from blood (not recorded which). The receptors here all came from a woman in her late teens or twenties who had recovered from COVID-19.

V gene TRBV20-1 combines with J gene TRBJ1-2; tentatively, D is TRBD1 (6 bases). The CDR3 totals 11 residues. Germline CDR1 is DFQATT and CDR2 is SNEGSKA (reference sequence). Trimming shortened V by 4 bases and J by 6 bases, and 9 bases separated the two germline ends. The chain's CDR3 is CSANTGNGYTF. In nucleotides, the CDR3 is TGCAGTGCTAACACAGGGAATGGCTACACCTTC.

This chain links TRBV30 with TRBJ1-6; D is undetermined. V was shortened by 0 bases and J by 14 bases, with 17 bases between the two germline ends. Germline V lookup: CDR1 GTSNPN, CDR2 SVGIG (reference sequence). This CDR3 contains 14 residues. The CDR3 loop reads CAWSVYGLTVALHF. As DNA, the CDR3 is TGTGCCTGGAGTGTCTACGGTTTAACCGTAGCCCTCCACTTT.

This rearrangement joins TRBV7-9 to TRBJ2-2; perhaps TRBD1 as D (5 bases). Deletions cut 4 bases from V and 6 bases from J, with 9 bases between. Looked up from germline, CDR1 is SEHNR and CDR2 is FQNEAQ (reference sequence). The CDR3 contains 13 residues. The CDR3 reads CASSSSGSGELFF. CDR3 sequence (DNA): TGTGCCAGCAGCTCGTCAGGGTCCGGGGAGCTGTTTTTT.

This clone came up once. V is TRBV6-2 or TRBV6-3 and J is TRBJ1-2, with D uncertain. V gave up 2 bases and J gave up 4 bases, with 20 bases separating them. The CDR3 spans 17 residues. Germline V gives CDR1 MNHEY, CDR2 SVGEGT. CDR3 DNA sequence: TGTGCCAGCAGTTACGGATCCGGGCGGGGAAGAGGCTATGGCTACACCTTC. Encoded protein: CASSYGSGRGRGYGYTF.

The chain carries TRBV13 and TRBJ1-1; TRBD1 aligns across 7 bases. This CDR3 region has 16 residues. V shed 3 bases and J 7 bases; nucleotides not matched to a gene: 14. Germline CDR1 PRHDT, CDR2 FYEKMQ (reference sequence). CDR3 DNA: TGTGCCAGCAGCTTTACCGGAGGGGGCGCAAGGTTTGAAGCTTTCTTT. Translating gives CASSFTGGGARFEAFF.

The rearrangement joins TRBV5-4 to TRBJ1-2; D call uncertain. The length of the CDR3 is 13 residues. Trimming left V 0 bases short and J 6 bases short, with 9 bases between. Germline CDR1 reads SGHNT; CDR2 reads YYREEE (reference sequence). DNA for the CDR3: TGTGCCAGCAGCTTGGCTGCGACAAATGGCTACACCTTC. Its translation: CASSLAATNGYTF.

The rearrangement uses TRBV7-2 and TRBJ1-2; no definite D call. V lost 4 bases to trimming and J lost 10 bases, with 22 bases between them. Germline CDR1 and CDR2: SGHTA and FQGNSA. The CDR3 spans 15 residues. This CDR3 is CASSSRLGSSGDYTF. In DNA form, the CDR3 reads TGTGCCAGCAGCTCCCGCCTCGGGTCCTCCGGGGACTACACCTTC.

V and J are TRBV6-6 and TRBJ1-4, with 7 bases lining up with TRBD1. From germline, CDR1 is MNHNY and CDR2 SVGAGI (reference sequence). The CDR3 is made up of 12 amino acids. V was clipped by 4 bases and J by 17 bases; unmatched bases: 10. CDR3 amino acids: CASSLTGKGEFF. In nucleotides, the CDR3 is TGTGCCAGCAGTTTGACAGGGAAGGGCGAATTTTTT.

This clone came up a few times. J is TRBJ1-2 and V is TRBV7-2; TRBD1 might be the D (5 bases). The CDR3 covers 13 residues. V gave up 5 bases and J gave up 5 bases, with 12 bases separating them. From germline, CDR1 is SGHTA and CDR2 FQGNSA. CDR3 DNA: TGTGCCAGCAGCCCCGGGGGTTCTTATGGCTACACCTTC. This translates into CASSPGGSYGYTF.

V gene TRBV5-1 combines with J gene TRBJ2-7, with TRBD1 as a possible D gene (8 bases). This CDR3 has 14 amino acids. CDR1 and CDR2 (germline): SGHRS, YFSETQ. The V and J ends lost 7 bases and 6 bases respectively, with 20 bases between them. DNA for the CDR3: TGCGCCAGCGTGCGGGGGCAGGGGGCGACCGAGCAGTACTTC. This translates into CASVRGQGATEQYF.

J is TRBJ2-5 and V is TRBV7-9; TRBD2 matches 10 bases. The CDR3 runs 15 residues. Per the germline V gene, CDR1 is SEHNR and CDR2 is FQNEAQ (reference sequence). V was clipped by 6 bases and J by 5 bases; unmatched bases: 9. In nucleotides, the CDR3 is TGTGCCAGCAGGGCTAGCGGGGGAATGGGGGAGACCCAGTACTTC. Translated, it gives CASRASGGMGETQYF.

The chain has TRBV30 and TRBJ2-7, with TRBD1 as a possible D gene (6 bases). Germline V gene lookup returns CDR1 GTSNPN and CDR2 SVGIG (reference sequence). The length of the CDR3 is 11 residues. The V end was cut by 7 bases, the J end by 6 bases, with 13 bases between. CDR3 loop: CALDSRAEQYF. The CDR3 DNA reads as TGTGCCTTGGACAGTCGCGCCGAGCAGTACTTC.

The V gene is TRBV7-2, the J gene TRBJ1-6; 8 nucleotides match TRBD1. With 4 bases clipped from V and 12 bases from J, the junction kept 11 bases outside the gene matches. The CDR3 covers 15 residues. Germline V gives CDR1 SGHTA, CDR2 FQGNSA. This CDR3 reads CASSSNRDRGQPLHF. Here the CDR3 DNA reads TGTGCCAGCAGCTCCAACAGAGACAGGGGACAACCCCTCCACTTT.

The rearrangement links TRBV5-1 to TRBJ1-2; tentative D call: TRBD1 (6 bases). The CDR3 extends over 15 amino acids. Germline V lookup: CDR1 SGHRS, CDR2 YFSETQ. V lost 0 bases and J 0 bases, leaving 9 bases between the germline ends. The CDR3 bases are TGCGCCAGCAGCTTGGGAGGGACACCTAACTATGGCTACACCTTC. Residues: CASSLGGTPNYGYTF.

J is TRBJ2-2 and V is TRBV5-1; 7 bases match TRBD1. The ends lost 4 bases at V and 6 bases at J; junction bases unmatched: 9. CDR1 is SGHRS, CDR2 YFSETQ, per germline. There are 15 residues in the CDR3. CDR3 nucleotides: TGCGCCAGCAGCCGGCCCGGGACAGAATCCGGGGAGCTGTTTTTT. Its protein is CASSRPGTESGELFF.

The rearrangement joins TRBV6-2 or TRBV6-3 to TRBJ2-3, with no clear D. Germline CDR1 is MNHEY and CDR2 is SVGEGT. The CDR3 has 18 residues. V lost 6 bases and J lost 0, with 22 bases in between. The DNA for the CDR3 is TGTGCCAGCAGCTCACCGGGTAGCCCCCGCCCTAGCACAGATACGCAGTATTTT. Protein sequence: CASSSPGSPRPSTDTQYF.

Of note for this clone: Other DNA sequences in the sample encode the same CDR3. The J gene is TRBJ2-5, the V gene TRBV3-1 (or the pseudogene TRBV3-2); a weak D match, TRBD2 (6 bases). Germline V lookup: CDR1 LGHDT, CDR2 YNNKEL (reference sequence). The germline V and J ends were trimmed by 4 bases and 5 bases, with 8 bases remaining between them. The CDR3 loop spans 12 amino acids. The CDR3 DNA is TGTGCCAGCAGCCGACGGGAGGAGACCCAGTACTTC. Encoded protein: CASSRREETQYF.

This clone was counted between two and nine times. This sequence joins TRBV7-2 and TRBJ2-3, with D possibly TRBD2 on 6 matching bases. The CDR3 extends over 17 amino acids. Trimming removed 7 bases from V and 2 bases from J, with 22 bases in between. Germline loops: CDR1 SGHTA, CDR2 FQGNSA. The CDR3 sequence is CASTLNGGGEPTDTQYF. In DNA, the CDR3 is TGTGCCAGCACCCTTAACGGAGGCGGGGAGCCCACAGATACGCAGTATTTT.

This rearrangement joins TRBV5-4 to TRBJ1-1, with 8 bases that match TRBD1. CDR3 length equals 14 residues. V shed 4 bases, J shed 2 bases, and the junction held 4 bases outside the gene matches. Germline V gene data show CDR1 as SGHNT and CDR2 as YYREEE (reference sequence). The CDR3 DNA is TGTGCCAGCAGCCCAGACAGGGGAAACACTGAAGCTTTCTTT. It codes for CASSPDRGNTEAFF.

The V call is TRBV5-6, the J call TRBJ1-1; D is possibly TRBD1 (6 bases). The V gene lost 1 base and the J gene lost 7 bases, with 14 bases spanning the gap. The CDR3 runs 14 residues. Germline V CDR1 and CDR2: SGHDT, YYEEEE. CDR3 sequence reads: CASSLFRGSVEAFF. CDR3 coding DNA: TGTGCCAGCAGCTTGTTCAGGGGCAGCGTTGAAGCTTTCTTT.

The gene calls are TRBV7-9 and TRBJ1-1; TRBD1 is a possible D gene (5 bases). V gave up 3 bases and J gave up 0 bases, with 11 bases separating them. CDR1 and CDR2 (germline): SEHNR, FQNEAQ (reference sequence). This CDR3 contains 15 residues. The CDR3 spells CASSLGGALNTEAFF. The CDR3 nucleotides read TGTGCCAGCAGCTTGGGAGGGGCATTGAACACTGAAGCTTTCTTT.

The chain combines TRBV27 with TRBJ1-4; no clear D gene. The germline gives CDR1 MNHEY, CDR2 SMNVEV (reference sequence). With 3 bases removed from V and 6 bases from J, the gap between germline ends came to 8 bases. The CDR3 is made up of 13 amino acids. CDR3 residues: CASSFRADEKLFF. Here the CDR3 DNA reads TGTGCCAGCAGTTTTCGTGCAGATGAAAAACTGTTTTTT.

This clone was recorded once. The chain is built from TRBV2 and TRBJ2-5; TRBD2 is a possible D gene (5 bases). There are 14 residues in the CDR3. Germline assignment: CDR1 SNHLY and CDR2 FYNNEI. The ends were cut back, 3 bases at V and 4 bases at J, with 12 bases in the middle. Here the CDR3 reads CASSELVEGETQYF. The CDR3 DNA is TGTGCCAGCAGTGAGCTAGTCGAGGGAGAGACCCAGTACTTC.

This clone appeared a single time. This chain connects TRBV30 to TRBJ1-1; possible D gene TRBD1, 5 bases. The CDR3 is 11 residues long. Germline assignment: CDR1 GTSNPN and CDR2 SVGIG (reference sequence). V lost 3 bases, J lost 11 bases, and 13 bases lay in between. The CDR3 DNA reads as TGTGCCTGGAGCCGGGGGTGGATGGCTTTCTTT. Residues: CAWSRGWMAFF.

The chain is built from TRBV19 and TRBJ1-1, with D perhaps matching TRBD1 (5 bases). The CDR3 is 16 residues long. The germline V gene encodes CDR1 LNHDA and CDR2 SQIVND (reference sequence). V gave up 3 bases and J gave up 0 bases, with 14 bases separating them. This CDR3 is CASSMGRAQLNTEAFF. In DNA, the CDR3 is TGTGCCAGTAGTATGGGCAGGGCCCAATTGAACACTGAAGCTTTCTTT.

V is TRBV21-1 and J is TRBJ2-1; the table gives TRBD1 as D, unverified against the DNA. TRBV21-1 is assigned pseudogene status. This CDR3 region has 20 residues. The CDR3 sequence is CAIATSPGTGGLWGGNEQFF. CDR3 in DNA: TGTGCCATTGCGACGAGCCCCGGGACAGGGGGTTTGTGGGGTGGTAATGAGCAGTTCTTC.

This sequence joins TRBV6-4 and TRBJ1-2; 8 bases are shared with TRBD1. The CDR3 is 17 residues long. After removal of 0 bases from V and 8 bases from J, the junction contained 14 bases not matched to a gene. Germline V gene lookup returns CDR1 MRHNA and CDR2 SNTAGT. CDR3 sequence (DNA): TGTGCCAGCAGTGACTCTCAACAGGGGGACCTTCGGGAAGGCTACACCTTC. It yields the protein CASSDSQQGDLREGYTF.